The rows below give T cell receptor beta chains drawn from one sample of a study of T cell repertoires in cytomegalovirus infection. Antigens of these TCRs are unknown. TCRdb re-analysed the reads in MiXCR, keeping a single row per CDR3 protein. The sample contains some 130,000 distinct CDR3 sequences, approximately 30% of which appear only once. Sequences were derived from CD8+ T cells from cultured PBMCs, sampled from culture after CMV antigen stimulation. These receptors originate from a human donor in good health (CMV status not recorded). Some clones in this sample may be carry-over from other donors' samples. CDR3s include the opening cysteine and the closing phenylalanine or tryptophan. Fields, in order: D gene, V gene, clone size, J gene, CDR3 DNA, CDR3 protein. The D gene is left open where the match is weak. Clone sizes are given selectively: once, few, many, or a class where the clone is expanded.

d_gene: -
v_gene: TRBV4-1
abundance: many
j_gene: TRBJ2-7
CDR3nt: TGCGCCAGCAGCCTAGATCAGGGTCATGCTTACGAGCAGTACTTC
CDR3aa: CASSLDQGHAYEQYF

d_gene: -
v_gene: TRBV7-6
abundance: -
j_gene: TRBJ1-1
CDR3nt: TGTGCCAGCAGCCCGGGATCTCAGAACACTGAAGCTTTCTTT
CDR3aa: CASSPGSQNTEAFF

d_gene: -
v_gene: TRBV2
abundance: -
j_gene: TRBJ2-7
CDR3nt: TGTGCCAGCAGTGATGTGGCGGGCACCTTC
CDR3aa: CASSDVAGTF

d_gene: -
v_gene: TRBV7-2
abundance: -
j_gene: TRBJ1-2
CDR3nt: TGTGCCAGCAGCGTGACGGACGGATACTATGGCTACACCTTC
CDR3aa: CASSVTDGYYGYTF

d_gene: -
v_gene: TRBV29-1
abundance: -
j_gene: TRBJ1-2
CDR3nt: TGCAGCGTGGGAACCCTCAGGGAGAGAGCTAACTATGGCTACACCTTC
CDR3aa: CSVGTLRERANYGYTF

d_gene: -
v_gene: TRBV11-1
abundance: -
j_gene: TRBJ2-3
CDR3nt: TGTGCCAGCAGCCCCCAGGTTTCAAGCACAGATACGCAGTATTTT
CDR3aa: CASSPQVSSTDTQYF

d_gene: -
v_gene: TRBV12-3/TRBV12-4
abundance: -
j_gene: TRBJ2-5
CDR3nt: TGTGCCAGCAGCTCGGCTGGAGAGACCCAGTACTTC
CDR3aa: CASSSAGETQYF

d_gene: TRBD1
v_gene: TRBV12-3/TRBV12-4
abundance: -
j_gene: TRBJ2-1
CDR3nt: TGTGCCAGCAATACAGGGGGGAATGAGCAGTTCTTC
CDR3aa: CASNTGGNEQFF

d_gene: -
v_gene: TRBV6-5
abundance: once
j_gene: TRBJ2-2
CDR3nt: TGTGCCAGCAGCCTTCCTTCGCTTGCAACCGGGGAGCTGTTTTTT
CDR3aa: CASSLPSLATGELFF

d_gene: -
v_gene: TRBV11-1
abundance: -
j_gene: TRBJ2-7
CDR3nt: TGTGCCAGCAGCTTAGCGGGTACGGTGACCTCCTACGAGCAGTACTTC
CDR3aa: CASSLAGTVTSYEQYF

d_gene: TRBD1
v_gene: TRBV27
abundance: once
j_gene: TRBJ1-1
CDR3nt: TGTGCCAGCAGTTACAGGGGACTGAACACTGAAGCTTTCTTT
CDR3aa: CASSYRGLNTEAFF

d_gene: -
v_gene: TRBV11-2
abundance: -
j_gene: TRBJ2-5
CDR3nt: TGTGCCAGCGGGTTGTTTAGGGGGGAAGAGACCCAGTACTTC
CDR3aa: CASGLFRGEETQYF

d_gene: TRBD1
v_gene: TRBV19
abundance: -
j_gene: TRBJ2-1
CDR3nt: TGTGCCAGTAGTATAATGTATCCGGGACAGGGCTTGAGTGAGCAGTTCTTC
CDR3aa: CASSIMYPGQGLSEQFF

d_gene: -
v_gene: TRBV5-5
abundance: few
j_gene: TRBJ2-7
CDR3nt: TGTGCCAGCAGCTTGGTTCAGGGCTACGAGCAGTACTTC
CDR3aa: CASSLVQGYEQYF

d_gene: -
v_gene: TRBV27
abundance: -
j_gene: TRBJ1-3
CDR3nt: TGTTCCAGCAGCCAGAGTAAAGGAAACACCATATATTTT
CDR3aa: CSSSQSKGNTIYF

d_gene: TRBD1
v_gene: TRBV7-8
abundance: -
j_gene: TRBJ1-5
CDR3nt: TGTGCCACGGGGGACAGGGCGAGACAGCCCCAGCATTTT
CDR3aa: CATGDRARQPQHF

d_gene: -
v_gene: TRBV7-8
abundance: -
j_gene: TRBJ2-7
CDR3nt: TGTGCCAGCAGCTTCTCCCTGAGCTCCTACGAGCAGTACTTC
CDR3aa: CASSFSLSSYEQYF

d_gene: TRBD1
v_gene: TRBV7-9
abundance: many
j_gene: TRBJ2-7
CDR3nt: TGTGCCAGCAGTTTAGGGACAGCCTACGAGCAGTACTTC
CDR3aa: CASSLGTAYEQYF

d_gene: -
v_gene: TRBV20-1
abundance: few
j_gene: TRBJ1-2
CDR3nt: TGCAGTGCTAGAGCCTTTACCCCAGGGGAGGAGGGCTACACCTTC
CDR3aa: CSARAFTPGEEGYTF

d_gene: -
v_gene: TRBV19
abundance: -
j_gene: TRBJ2-1
CDR3nt: TGTGCCAGTAGTATGGGACCCAATGAGCAGTTCTTC
CDR3aa: CASSMGPNEQFF

d_gene: -
v_gene: TRBV19
abundance: -
j_gene: TRBJ2-1
CDR3nt: TGTGCCAGTAGTGTCGGTTCGGGGTCCCACAATGAGCAGTTCTTC
CDR3aa: CASSVGSGSHNEQFF

d_gene: TRBD1
v_gene: TRBV10-3
abundance: -
j_gene: TRBJ1-5
CDR3nt: TGTGCCATCAGTGAGGTACAGGGGGCAAGCAATCAGCCCCAGCATTTT
CDR3aa: CAISEVQGASNQPQHF

d_gene: TRBD2
v_gene: TRBV28
abundance: many
j_gene: TRBJ2-5
CDR3nt: TGTGCCAGCAGTTCCACGGGGGGGACGGGAGAGACCCAGTACTTC
CDR3aa: CASSSTGGTGETQYF

d_gene: TRBD2
v_gene: TRBV7-2
abundance: -
j_gene: TRBJ2-3
CDR3nt: TGTGCCAGCAGCGAAGGTACTAGCGGCCTTACGCAGTATTTT
CDR3aa: CASSEGTSGLTQYF

d_gene: TRBD1
v_gene: TRBV7-9
abundance: many
j_gene: TRBJ1-1
CDR3nt: TGTGCCACTAGGGACAGGGTGAACACTGAAGCTTTCTTT
CDR3aa: CATRDRVNTEAFF

d_gene: -
v_gene: TRBV7-8
abundance: few
j_gene: TRBJ1-4
CDR3nt: TGTGCCAGCAGCTTAGGGTCAGATGAAAAACTGTTTTTT
CDR3aa: CASSLGSDEKLFF